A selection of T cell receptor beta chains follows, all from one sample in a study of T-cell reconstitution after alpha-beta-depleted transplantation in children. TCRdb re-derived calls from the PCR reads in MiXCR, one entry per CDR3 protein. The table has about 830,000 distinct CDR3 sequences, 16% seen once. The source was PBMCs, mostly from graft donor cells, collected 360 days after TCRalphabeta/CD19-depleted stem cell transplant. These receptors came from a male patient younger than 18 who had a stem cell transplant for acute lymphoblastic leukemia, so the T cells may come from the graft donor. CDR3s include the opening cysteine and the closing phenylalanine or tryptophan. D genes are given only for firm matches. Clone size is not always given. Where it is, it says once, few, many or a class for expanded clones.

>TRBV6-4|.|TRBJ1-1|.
CASSDSGEPNTEAFF
TGTGCCAGCAGTGACTCCGGGGAACCCAACACTGAAGCTTTCTTT
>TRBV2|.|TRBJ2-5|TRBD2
CASSGRREGRKTQYF
TGTGCCAGCAGTGGAAGGCGGGAGGGCCGGAAGACCCAGTACTTC
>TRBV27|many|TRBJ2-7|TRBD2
CASSYASGILYEQYF
TGTGCCAGCAGTTATGCTAGCGGGATCCTCTACGAGCAGTACTTC
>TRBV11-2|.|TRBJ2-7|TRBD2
CASNGLVLIYEQYF
TGTGCCAGCAACGGACTAGTTCTAATTTACGAGCAGTACTTC
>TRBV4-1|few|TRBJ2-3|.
CASSQDPRSLDTQYF
TGCGCCAGCAGCCAAGATCCCCGATCCTTAGATACGCAGTATTTT
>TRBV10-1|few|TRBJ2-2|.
CASSLTSRGELFF
TGCGCCAGCAGCCTGACTAGTCGCGGGGAGCTGTTTTTT
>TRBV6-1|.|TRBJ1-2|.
CASSLYGRSIYGYTF
TGTGCCAGCAGTCTCTATGGAAGATCCATCTATGGCTACACCTTC
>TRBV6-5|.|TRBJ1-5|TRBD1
CASSYLDRGNQPQHF
TGTGCCAGCAGTTATCTAGACAGGGGCAATCAGCCCCAGCATTTT
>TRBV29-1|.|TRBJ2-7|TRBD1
CSVTPGQGYEQYF
TGCAGCGTTACACCGGGACAGGGTTACGAGCAGTACTTC
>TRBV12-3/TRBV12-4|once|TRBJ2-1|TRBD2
CASTPGLARNEQFF
TGTGCCAGCACCCCGGGACTAGCCCGCAATGAGCAGTTCTTC
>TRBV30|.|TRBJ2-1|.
CAWSQVAYNEQFF
TGTGCCTGGAGTCAGGTGGCCTACAATGAGCAGTTCTTC
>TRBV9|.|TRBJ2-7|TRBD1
CASSVGARTGRSREEQYF
TGTGCCAGCAGCGTAGGGGCGCGGACAGGACGGAGTCGAGAGGAGCAGTACTTC
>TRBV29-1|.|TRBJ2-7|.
CSVWTYEQYF
TGCAGCGTTTGGACGTACGAGCAGTACTTC
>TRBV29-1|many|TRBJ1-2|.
CSVERGSYTF
TGCAGCGTTGAAAGGGGTAGCTACACCTTC
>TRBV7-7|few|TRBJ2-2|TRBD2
CASSLSTSGSSTGELFF
TGTGCCAGCAGCCTCTCGACTAGCGGGAGTAGTACCGGGGAGCTGTTTTTT
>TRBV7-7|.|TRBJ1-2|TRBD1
CASSLRFDRVRGYTF
TGTGCCAGCAGCTTAAGGTTCGACAGGGTCCGGGGCTACACCTTC
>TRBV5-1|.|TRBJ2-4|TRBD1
CASSLVGTGVLAKNIQYF
TGCGCCAGCAGCTTGGTGGGGACAGGGGTCCTAGCCAAAAACATTCAGTACTTC
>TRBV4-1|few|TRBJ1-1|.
CASSPTPRESTEAFF
TGCGCCAGCAGCCCCACTCCTAGGGAGAGCACTGAAGCTTTCTTT
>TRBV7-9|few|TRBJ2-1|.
CSSSSNEQFF
TGTTCCAGCAGTTCTAATGAGCAGTTCTTC
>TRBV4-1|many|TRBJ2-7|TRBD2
CASSQDLSGDYEQYF
TGCGCCAGCAGCCAAGATCTTAGCGGGGATTACGAGCAGTACTTC
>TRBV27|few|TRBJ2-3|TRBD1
CASSSTGSRDTQYF
TGTGCCAGCAGCTCGACAGGGTCCAGGGATACGCAGTATTTT
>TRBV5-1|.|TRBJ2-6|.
CASSYREPFSGANVLTF
TGCGCCAGCAGTTACCGGGAGCCCTTCTCTGGGGCCAACGTCCTGACTTTC
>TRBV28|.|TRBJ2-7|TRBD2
CASRRTSGRGYEQYF
TGTGCCAGCAGAAGGACTAGCGGGAGAGGATACGAGCAGTACTTC
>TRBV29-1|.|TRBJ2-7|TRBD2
CSVGLARGYEQYF
TGCAGCGTCGGACTAGCCCGCGGCTACGAGCAGTACTTC
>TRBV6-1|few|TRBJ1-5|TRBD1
CASKKGGGEQPQHF
TGTGCCAGCAAGAAGGGAGGGGGCGAACAGCCCCAGCATTTT
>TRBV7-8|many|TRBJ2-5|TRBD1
CASSFGQGGTQYF
TGTGCCAGCAGCTTCGGACAGGGGGGGACCCAGTACTTC
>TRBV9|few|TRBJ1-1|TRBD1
CASSVQGAGNTEAFF
TGTGCCAGCAGCGTGCAGGGGGCGGGGAACACTGAAGCTTTCTTT
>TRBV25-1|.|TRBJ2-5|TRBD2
CASSLLVAGGLSETQYF
TGTGCCAGCAGTCTTCTCGTCGCGGGAGGGCTTTCCGAGACCCAGTACTTC
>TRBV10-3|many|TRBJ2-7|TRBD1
CAIKGTGSSYEQYF
TGTGCCATCAAAGGGACAGGGAGCTCCTACGAGCAGTACTTC
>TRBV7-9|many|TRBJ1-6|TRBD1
CASSLGQGSNSPLHF
TGTGCCAGCAGCTTAGGACAGGGGAGTAATTCACCCCTCCACTTT
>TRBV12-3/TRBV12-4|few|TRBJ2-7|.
CASAGDFLEIYEQYF
TGTGCCTCAGCAGGTGATTTCTTAGAAATCTACGAGCAGTACTTC
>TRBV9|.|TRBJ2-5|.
CASSPDYIQETQYF
TGTGCCAGCAGCCCGGACTACATTCAAGAGACCCAGTACTTC
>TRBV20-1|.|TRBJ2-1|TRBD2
CSARDPGLAGPYNEQFF
TGCAGTGCTAGAGACCCGGGACTAGCGGGTCCCTACAATGAGCAGTTCTTC
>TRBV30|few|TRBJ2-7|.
CAWSVLRRGEQYF
TGTGCCTGGAGTGTACTGAGGAGAGGCGAGCAGTACTTC
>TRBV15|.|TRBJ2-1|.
CATSREFGGFDEQFF
TGTGCCACCAGCAGAGAGTTCGGGGGATTCGATGAGCAGTTCTTC
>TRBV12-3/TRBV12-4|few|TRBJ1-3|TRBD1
CASSFSTGFGNTIYF
TGTGCCAGCAGTTTCTCGACAGGGTTTGGAAACACCATATATTTT
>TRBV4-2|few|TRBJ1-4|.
CASSSRGVKLFF
TGTGCCAGCAGCTCTCGCGGGGTAAAACTGTTTTTT
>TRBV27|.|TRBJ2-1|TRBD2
CASNPGRREVNEQFF
TGTGCCAGCAATCCAGGGCGGCGGGAGGTCAATGAGCAGTTCTTC
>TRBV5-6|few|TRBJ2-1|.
CASSPSSVKAKNEQFF
TGTGCCAGCAGCCCTTCTAGCGTAAAGGCTAAGAATGAGCAGTTCTTC
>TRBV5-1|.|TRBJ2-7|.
CASSLAWPAAFWEQYF
TGCGCCAGCAGCTTGGCATGGCCAGCGGCCTTTTGGGAGCAGTACTTC
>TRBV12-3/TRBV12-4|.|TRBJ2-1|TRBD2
CASSGPTSPPHNEQFF
TGTGCCAGCAGCGGCCCGACTAGCCCGCCCCACAATGAGCAGTTCTTC
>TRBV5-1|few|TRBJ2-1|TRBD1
CASSLGDRYNDQFF
TGCGCCAGCAGCTTGGGGGACAGGTACAATGATCAGTTCTTC
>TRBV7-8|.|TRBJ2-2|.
CASSLLQGVGELFF
TGTGCCAGCAGCTTACTCCAGGGTGTCGGGGAGCTGTTTTTT
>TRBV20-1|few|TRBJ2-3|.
CSAPPLGSTDTQYF
TGCAGTGCTCCCCCACTAGGGAGCACAGATACGCAGTATTTT
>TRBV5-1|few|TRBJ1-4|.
CASSRDPSNEKLFF
TGCGCCAGCAGCCGTGACCCGTCTAATGAAAAACTGTTTTTT
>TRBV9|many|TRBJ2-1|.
CASSVGSYNEQFF
TGTGCCAGCAGTGTGGGGTCCTACAATGAGCAGTTCTTC
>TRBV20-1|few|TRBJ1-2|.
CSARTVSDYGYTF
TGCAGTGCTAGGACAGTCTCTGACTATGGCTACACCTTC
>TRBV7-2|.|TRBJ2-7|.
CASSPGPVGYEQYF
TGTGCCAGCAGCCCGGGACCAGTAGGGTACGAGCAGTACTTC
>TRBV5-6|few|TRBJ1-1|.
CASSLVGAMNTEAFF
TGTGCCAGCAGCTTGGTGGGGGCCATGAACACTGAAGCTTTCTTT
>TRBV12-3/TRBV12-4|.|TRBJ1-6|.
CASRDTGNNSPLHF
TGTGCCAGCAGGGATACAGGGAATAATTCACCCCTCCACTTT
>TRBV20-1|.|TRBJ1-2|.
CSAWTAKNYGYTF
TGCAGTGCATGGACAGCAAAAAACTATGGCTACACCTTC
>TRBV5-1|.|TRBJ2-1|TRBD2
CASSLGASGSNEQFF
TGCGCCAGCAGCTTGGGGGCTAGCGGGAGCAATGAGCAGTTCTTC